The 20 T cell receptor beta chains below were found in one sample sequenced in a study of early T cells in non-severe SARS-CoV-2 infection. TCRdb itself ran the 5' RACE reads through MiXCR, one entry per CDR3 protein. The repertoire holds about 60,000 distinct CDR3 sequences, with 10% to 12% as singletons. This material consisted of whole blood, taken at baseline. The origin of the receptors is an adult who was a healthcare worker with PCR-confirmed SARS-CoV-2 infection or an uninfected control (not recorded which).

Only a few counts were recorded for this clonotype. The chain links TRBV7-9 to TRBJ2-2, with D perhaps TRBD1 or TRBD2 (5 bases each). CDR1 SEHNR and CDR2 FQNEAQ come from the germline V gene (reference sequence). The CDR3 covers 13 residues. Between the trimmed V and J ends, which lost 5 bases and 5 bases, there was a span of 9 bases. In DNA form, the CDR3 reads TGTGCCAGCAGCCCTGGGGGAACCGGGGAGCTGTTTTTT. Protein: CASSPGGTGELFF.

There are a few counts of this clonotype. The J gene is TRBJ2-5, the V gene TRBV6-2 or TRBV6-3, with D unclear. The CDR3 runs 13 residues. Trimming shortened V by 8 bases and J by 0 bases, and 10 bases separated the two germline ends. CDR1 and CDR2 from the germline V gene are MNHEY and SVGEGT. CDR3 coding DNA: TGTGCCAGCGGTAACGGGTACCAAGAGACCCAGTACTTC. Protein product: CASGNGYQETQYF.

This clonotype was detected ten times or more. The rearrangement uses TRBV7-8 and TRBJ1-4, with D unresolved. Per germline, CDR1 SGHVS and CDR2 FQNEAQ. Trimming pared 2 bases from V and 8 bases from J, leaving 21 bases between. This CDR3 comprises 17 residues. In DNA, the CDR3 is TGTGCCAGCAGCTTACCGCCGGGGTTCTCCTCGGGGGAAAAACTGTTTTTT. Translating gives CASSLPPGFSSGEKLFF.

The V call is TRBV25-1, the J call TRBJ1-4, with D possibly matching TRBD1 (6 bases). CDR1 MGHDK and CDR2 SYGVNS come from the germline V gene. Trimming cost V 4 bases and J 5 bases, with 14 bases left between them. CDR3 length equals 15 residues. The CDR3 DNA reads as TGTGCCAGCAGTGGGCGGACAGACAGGAATGAAAAACTGTTTTTT. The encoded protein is CASSGRTDRNEKLFF.

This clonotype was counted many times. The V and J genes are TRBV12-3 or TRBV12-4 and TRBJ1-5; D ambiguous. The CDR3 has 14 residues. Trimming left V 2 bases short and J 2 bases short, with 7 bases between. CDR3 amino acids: CASSLQHGNQPQHF. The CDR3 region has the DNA TGTGCCAGCAGTTTACAACATGGCAATCAGCCCCAGCATTTT.

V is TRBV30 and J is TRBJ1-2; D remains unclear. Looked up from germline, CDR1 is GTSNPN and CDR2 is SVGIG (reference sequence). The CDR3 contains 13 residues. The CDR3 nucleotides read TGTGCTCGGAGTATGAGTAGTAACTATGGCTACACCTTC. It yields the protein CARSMSSNYGYTF.

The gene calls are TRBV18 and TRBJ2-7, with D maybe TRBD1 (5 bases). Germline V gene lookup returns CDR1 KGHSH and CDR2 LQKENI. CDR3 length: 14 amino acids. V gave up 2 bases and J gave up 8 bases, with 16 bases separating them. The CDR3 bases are TGTGCCAGCTCACCAACCCAAGACAGATCTCAGCAGTACTTC. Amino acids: CASSPTQDRSQQYF.

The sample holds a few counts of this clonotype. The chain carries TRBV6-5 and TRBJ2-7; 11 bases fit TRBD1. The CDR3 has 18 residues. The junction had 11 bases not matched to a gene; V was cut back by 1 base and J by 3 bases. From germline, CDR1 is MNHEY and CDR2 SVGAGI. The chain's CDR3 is CASSYFTEPGQGGYEQYF. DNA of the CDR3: TGTGCCAGCAGTTACTTCACTGAACCGGGACAGGGGGGCTACGAGCAGTACTTC.

The CDR3 here is CASSLSGSVDTQYF. CDR3 sequence (DNA): TGTGCCAGCAGCCTTAGCGGGTCCGTAGATACGCAGTATTTT. The chain joins TRBV11-3 to TRBJ2-3, with TRBD2 matching 7 bases. CDR1 and CDR2 from the germline V gene are SGHNT and YENEEA. The CDR3 totals 14 residues. Losses at the gene ends were 5 bases for V and 5 bases for J; bases not matched to a gene: 7.

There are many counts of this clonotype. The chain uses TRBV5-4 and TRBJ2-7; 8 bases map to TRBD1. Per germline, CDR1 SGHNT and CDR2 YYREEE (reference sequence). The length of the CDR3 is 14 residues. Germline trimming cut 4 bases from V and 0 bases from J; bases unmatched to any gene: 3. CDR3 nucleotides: TGTGCCAGCAGCCGAGACAGGGGCTCCTACGAGCAGTACTTC. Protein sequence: CASSRDRGSYEQYF.

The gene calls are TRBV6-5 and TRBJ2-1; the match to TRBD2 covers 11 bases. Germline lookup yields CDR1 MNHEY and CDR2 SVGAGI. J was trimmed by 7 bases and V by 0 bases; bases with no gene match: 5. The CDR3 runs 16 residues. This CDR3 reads CASSYSSSGGANEQFF. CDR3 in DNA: TGTGCCAGCAGTTACTCGAGTAGCGGGGGGGCAAATGAGCAGTTCTTC.

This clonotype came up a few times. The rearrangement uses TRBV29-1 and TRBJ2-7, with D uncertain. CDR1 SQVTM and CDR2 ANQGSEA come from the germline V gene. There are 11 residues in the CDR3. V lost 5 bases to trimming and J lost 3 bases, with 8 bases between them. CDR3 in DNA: TGCAGCGTTCGGGTCAGCTACGAGCAGTACTTC. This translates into CSVRVSYEQYF.

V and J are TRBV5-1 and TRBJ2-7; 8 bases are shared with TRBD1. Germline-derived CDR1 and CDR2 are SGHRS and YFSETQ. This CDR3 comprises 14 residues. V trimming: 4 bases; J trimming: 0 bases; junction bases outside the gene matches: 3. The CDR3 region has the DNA TGCGCCAGCAGCCCGGACAGGGCCTCCTACGAGCAGTACTTC. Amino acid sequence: CASSPDRASYEQYF.

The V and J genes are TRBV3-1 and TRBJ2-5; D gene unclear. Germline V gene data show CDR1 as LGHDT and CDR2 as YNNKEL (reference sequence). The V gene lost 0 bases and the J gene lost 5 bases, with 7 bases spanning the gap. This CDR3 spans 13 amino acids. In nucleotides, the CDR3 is TGTGCCAGCAGCCAAGATCTACAGGAGACCCAGTACTTC. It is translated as CASSQDLQETQYF.

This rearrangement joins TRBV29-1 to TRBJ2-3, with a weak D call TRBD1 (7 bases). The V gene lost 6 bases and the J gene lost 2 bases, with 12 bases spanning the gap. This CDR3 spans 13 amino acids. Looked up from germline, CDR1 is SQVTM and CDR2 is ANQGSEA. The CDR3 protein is CSVRDRVTDTQYF. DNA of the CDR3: TGCAGCGTGCGGGACAGAGTCACAGATACGCAGTATTTT.

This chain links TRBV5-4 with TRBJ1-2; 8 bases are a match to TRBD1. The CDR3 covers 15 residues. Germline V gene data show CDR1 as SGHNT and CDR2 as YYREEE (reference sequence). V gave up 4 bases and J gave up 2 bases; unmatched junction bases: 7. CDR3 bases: TGTGCCAGCAGCCCGGGGCGACAGGGGAACTATGGCTACACCTTC. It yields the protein CASSPGRQGNYGYTF. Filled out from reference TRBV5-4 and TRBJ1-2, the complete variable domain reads ETGVTQSPTHLIKTRGQQVTLRCSSQSGHNTVSWYQQALGQGPQFIFQYYREEENGRGNFPPRFSGLQFPNYSSELNVNALELDDSALYLCASSPGRQGNYGYTFGSGTRLTVV.

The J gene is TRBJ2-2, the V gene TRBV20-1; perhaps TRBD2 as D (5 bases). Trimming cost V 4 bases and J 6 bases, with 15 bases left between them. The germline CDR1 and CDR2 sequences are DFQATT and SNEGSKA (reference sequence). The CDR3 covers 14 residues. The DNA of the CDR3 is TGCAGTGCTAATCCCCCGGGGATCGCCGGGGAGCTGTTTTTT. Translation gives CSANPPGIAGELFF.

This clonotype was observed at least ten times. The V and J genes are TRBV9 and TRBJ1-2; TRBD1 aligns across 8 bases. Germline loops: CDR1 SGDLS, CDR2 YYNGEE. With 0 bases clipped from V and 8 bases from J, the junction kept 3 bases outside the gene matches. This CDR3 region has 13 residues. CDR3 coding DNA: TGTGCCAGCAGCGTAGGGCAGGGGGCCGGCTACACCTTC. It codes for CASSVGQGAGYTF.

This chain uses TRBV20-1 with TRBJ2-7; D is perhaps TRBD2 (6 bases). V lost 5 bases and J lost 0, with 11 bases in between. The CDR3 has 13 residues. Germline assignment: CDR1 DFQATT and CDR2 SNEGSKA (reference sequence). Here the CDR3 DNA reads TGCAGTGCTCCTTTAGCGGCCTCCTACGAGCAGTACTTC. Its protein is CSAPLAASYEQYF.

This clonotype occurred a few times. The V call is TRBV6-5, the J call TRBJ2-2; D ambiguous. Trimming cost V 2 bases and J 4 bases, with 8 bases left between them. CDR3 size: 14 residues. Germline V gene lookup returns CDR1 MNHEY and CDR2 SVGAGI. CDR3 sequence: CASSYRVGTGELFF. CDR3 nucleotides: TGTGCCAGCAGTTACAGGGTCGGCACCGGGGAGCTGTTTTTT.